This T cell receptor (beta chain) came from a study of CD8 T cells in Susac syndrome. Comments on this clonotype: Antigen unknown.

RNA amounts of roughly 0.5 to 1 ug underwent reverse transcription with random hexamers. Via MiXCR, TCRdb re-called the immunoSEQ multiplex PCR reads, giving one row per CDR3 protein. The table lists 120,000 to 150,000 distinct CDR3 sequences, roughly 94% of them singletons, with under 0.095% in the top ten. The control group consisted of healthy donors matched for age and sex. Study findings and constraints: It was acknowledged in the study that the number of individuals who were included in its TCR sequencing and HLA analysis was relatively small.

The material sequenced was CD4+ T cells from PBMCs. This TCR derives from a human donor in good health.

The CDR3 DNA follows: TGCGCCAGCAGCCAACCGGACAGGGAGGGTCAGCCCCAGCATTTT. This codes for CASSQPDREGQPQHF. This chain uses TRBV4-1 with TRBJ1-5; TRBD1 matches at 8 bases. CDR1 and CDR2 from the germline V gene are MGHRA and YSYEKL. V was clipped by 2 bases and J by 6 bases; unmatched bases: 6. The CDR3 has 15 residues.